This entry concerns a single T cell receptor beta chain. Treatment noted: treatment-naive control, cytoreductive nephrectomy. Clear cell pathology was present in this patient's renal cell carcinoma. Sequenced control tumors were from about a dozen males and several females, median age 57. Data came from immunoSEQ multiplex PCR; TCRdb stores just in-frame clones and leaves some out. The profile shows about 10,000 clones, around 50% of them singletons. This entry is derived from a study of radiation and T cells in renal cell carcinoma. From germline, CDR1 is MNHEY and CDR2 SVGAGI. This CDR3 contains 14 residues. Trimming took 6 bases from V and 6 from J; bases not matched to a gene: 9.

The rearrangement links TRBV6-5 to TRBJ1-1, with TRBD1 matching over 8 bases. Specimen: tumor tissue, collected from a patient whose treatment was nephrectomy without radiotherapy. The receptor was isolated from a man aged 35 to 55 with renal cell carcinoma. The CDR3 loop is CASRGQVGSAEAFF. The CDR3 region has the DNA TGTGCCAGCAGGGGACAGGTTGGATCCGCTGAAGCTTTCTTT.